This T cell receptor beta chain was identified during a study of cytomegalovirus exposure and HLA in healthy donors. Primers included in the PCR were 60 Vbeta and 13 Jbeta primers. TCRdb's copy holds only in-frame clones and misses some; the assay was immunoSEQ multiplex PCR. The repertoire has 85,000 to 100,000 clones, 64% of them found once; the top ten carry roughly 2%. Germline assignment: CDR1 SGHKS and CDR2 YYEKEE (reference sequence). The CDR3 extends over 15 amino acids. V dropped 1 base and J dropped 0 bases, with 10 bases sitting between them. Sequencing used PBMCs. This receptor was obtained from a human donor in good health. The chain is built from TRBV5-5 and TRBJ2-5; D is possibly TRBD2 (6 bases). Written as DNA, the CDR3 is TGTGCCAGCAGCTTGACTAGCACGAACCAAGAGACCCAGTACTTC. Translation gives CASSLTSTNQETQYF.